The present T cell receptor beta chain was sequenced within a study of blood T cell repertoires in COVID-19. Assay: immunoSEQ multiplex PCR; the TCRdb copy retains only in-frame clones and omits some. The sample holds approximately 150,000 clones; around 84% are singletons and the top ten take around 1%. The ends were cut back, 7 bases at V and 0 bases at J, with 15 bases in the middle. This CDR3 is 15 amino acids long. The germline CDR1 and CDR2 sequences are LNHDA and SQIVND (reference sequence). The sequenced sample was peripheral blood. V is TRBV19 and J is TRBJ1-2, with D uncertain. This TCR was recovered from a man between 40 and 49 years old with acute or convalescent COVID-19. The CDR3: CASNYAPSANYGYTF. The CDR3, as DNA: TGTGCCAGTAATTATGCTCCCAGCGCTAACTATGGCTACACCTTC.